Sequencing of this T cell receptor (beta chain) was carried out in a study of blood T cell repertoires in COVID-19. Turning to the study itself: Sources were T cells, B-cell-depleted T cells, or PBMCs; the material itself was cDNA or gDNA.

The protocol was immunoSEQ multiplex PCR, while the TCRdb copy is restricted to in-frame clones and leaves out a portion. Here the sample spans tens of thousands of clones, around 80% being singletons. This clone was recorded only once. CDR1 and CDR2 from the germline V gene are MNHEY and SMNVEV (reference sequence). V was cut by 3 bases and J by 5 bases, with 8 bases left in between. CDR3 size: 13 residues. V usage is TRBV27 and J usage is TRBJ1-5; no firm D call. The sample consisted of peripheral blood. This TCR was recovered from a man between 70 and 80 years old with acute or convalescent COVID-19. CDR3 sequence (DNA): TGTGCCAGCAGTTTTTACACCCATCAGCCCCAGCATTTT. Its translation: CASSFYTHQPQHF.